This TCR beta chain was documented in a study of CD8 T cells in ankylosing spondylitis (dated by TCRdb to 2015 to 2018). Regarding the study in general: To find TCR variants linked to disease, the study profiled T cell receptor beta repertoires in ankylosing spondylitis patients and healthy donors. Samples of peripheral blood were taken, and for ankylosing spondylitis patients, synovial fluid was collected as well. The full study cohort was made up of about 25 ankylosing spondylitis patients and over 90 healthy donors. Findings and caveats that apply to the study as a whole: Some of the motif variants had been reported before in the synovial fluid and blood of reactive arthritis patients, a finding that suggests common disease-initiation mechanisms. In peripheral blood, the disease-linked clones were found at relatively low frequencies and had a CD8+ phenotype. Blood from ankylosing spondylitis patients appeared to be characterized by a TCR beta motif made up of several highly homologous amino acid variants. The disease-linked clones were reported as significantly enriched in matched synovial fluid samples from ankylosing spondylitis patients.

Many counts were recorded for this clonotype. Its antigen is still unknown. No per-base quality is available; no much larger clone lies one base away. The reads were generated on an Illumina HiSeq 2500. Quantitative 5'-RACE with molecular barcodes was the method used to prepare the TCR beta libraries. The original pipeline was this. A new computational method, built on a probabilistic model of VDJ rearrangement, was used to identify disease-linked TCR variants. The public reads were run again by TCRdb, first through fastp at Q25 and then through MiXCR, and only productive beta chains were kept. CDR3 protein duplicates are merged, each entry listing the most common genes and DNA. TCRdb's processing, not the authors' own work, is the source of the V and J calls. The sample includes roughly 440,000 distinct CDR3 sequences, with more than 15% observed a single time. Under 1.2% of the sample is held by the ten biggest clonotypes.

V is reduced by 3 bases and J by 2 bases, leaving a spacing of 7 bases between them. The CDR3 runs 13 residues from the cysteine to the phenylalanine. Left in the record is the CDR3 DNA by itself, 39 bases read in frame from the first base. The germline V gene supplies CDR1 MDHEN and CDR2 SYDVKM. Sequencing was done on a sample of blood, either unsorted or a sorted T cell fraction (not recorded which). This sequence was found in a male donor with ankylosing spondylitis. The chain employs TRBV28 and TRBJ1-1; no confident D gene assignment can be made. The bases are TGTGCCAGCAGTTTGCCAGCAAACACTGAAGCTTTCTTT. It translates to CASSLPANTEAFF.